Reported below is one TCR beta chain. The CDR3 length is 13 residues. In germline, CDR1 is SGHDN, CDR2 FVKESK. The germline V and J ends were trimmed by 4 bases and 10 bases, with 11 bases remaining between them. The assay was immunoSEQ multiplex PCR, and TCRdb's table has in-frame clones only and misses some. Here the sample spans roughly 150,000 clones, approximately 90% being singletons. This sample is drawn from a study of T cell responses to AZD1222 COVID-19 vaccine. The receptor was isolated from an adult who had recovered from COVID-19. The sequencing here drew on peripheral blood, taken after recovery from COVID-19. This chain joins TRBV14 and TRBJ1-6; no definite D call. DNA of the CDR3: TGTGCCAGCAGCCGGTTAAGTGGGTCACCCCTCCACTTT. It encodes CASSRLSGSPLHF.